This T cell receptor (beta chain) was found in a study of tumor-infiltrating lymphocytes in primary liver carcinoma. From approximately 20-30 mg of unsorted bulk tissue, DNA and RNA were co-extracted together. Researchers generated TCR beta cDNA from about 530 ng of total RNA, relying on a constant-region primer. Library construction for TCR beta comprised three nested multiplex PCR rounds performed with slightly modified ARM-PCR. TCRdb used MiXCR to reprocess the multiplex PCR reads, holding one entry per CDR3 protein. The data hold around 190,000 distinct CDR3 sequences, with about 85% observed a single time. Sequencing was done on a sample of tumor tissue from primary liver carcinoma. The TCR was taken from a middle-aged man with primary liver carcinoma and hepatitis B virus infection.

The CDR3 DNA sequence: TGTGTCAGTGGTTCACGGACAGTTATGGAAACCCAGTACTTC. This gives the protein CVSGSRTVMETQYF. The V call is TRBV6-2 or TRBV6-3, the J call TRBJ2-5; tentative D call: TRBD1 (6 bases). CDR1 is MNHEY and CDR2 is SVGEGT in the germline V gene. This CDR3 spans 14 amino acids.